These 19 T cell receptor beta chains were sequenced from one sample in a study of neoadjuvant anti-PD-1 for oral cavity cancer. TCRdb's table, derived via immunoSEQ multiplex PCR, lists solely in-frame clones and lacks some. The table has around 15,000 clones, around 71% seen once. The sample in question was PBMCs, obtained before nivolumab (anti-PD-1) treatment. These receptors were taken from a person aged 35 to 85 with oral cavity squamous cell carcinoma.

This chain uses TRBV5-1 with TRBJ1-2; unclear D gene. V shed 4 bases and J shed 0 bases, with 7 bases lying between them. The CDR3 has 13 amino acids. The V gene's germline CDR1 is SGHRS and CDR2 YFSETQ. Here the CDR3 reads CASSPISNYGYTF. The CDR3 DNA is TGCGCCAGCAGCCCGATATCTAACTATGGCTACACCTTC. The variable domain in full, completed from reference TRBV5-1 and TRBJ1-2, reads KAGVTQTPRYLIKTRGQQVTLSCSPISGHRSVSWYQQTPGQGLQFLFEYFSETQRNKGNFPGRFSGRQFSNSRSEMNVSTLELGDSALYLCASSPISNYGYTFGSGTRLTVV.

This rearrangement joins TRBV11-2 to TRBJ2-7, with 10 bases aligning to TRBD2. J was trimmed by 3 bases and V by 1 base; bases with no gene match: 3. Per germline, CDR1 SGHAT and CDR2 FQNNGV. The CDR3 runs 15 residues. Here the CDR3 reads CASSLVAGGLYEQYF. Here the CDR3 DNA reads TGTGCCAGCAGCTTAGTAGCGGGAGGACTCTACGAGCAGTACTTC. The full variable domain, rest sourced from reference TRBV11-2 and TRBJ2-7, is EAGVAQSPRYKIIEKRQSVAFWCNPISGHATLYWYQQILGQGPKLLIQFQNNGVVDDSQLPKDRFSAERLKGVDSTLKIQPAKLEDSAVYLCASSLVAGGLYEQYFGPGTRLTVT.

This CDR3 is CASSLGGRAWDTQYF. The CDR3 DNA reads as TGTGCCAGCAGCTTGGGCGGGAGGGCCTGGGATACGCAGTATTTT. The chain joins TRBV5-4 to TRBJ2-3; 9 positions match TRBD2. The CDR3 has 15 amino acids. J was trimmed by 6 bases and V by 0 bases; bases with no gene match: 5. Germline V lookup: CDR1 SGHNT, CDR2 YYREEE (reference sequence).

J is TRBJ1-1 and V is TRBV7-9; the D is unclear. The V gene lost 4 bases and the J gene lost 9 bases, with 9 bases spanning the gap. The CDR3 extends over 11 amino acids. The germline gives CDR1 SEHNR, CDR2 FQNEAQ (reference sequence). The CDR3: CASSSTTQAFF. CDR3 nucleotide sequence: TGTGCCAGCAGCTCTACAACTCAAGCTTTCTTT.

The genes are TRBV5-1 and TRBJ2-7, with D maybe TRBD2 (6 bases). The germline V gene encodes CDR1 SGHRS and CDR2 YFSETQ. This CDR3 is 16 amino acids long. V dropped 4 bases and J dropped 5 bases, with 22 bases sitting between them. The CDR3 DNA follows: TGCGCCAGCAGCCGTCTAACTAGCCGATTTATGGACGAGCAGTACTTC. It translates to CASSRLTSRFMDEQYF.

The V call is TRBV2, the J call TRBJ2-1; 11 bases map to TRBD2. The trim removed 2 bases at V and 12 bases at J, leaving 9 bases unmatched. The CDR3 consists of 15 residues. Germline CDR1 and CDR2: SNHLY and FYNNEI. The CDR3 is CASSERTSGRFWQFF. CDR3 DNA sequence: TGTGCCAGCAGTGAACGTACTAGCGGGAGATTTTGGCAGTTCTTC.

The V call is TRBV2, the J call TRBJ2-3; D is possibly TRBD1 or TRBD2 (5 bases each). This CDR3 comprises 12 residues. From germline, CDR1 is SNHLY and CDR2 FYNNEI. The germline V and J ends were trimmed by 6 bases and 4 bases, with 8 bases remaining between them. The CDR3 loop reads CASRGEPDTQYF. The CDR3 nucleotides are TGTGCCAGCAGGGGGGAGCCAGATACGCAGTATTTT.

The CDR3 region is CAWSTGTSGSGYEQYF. CDR3 nucleotide sequence: TGTGCCTGGAGTACTGGGACTAGCGGGAGTGGCTACGAGCAGTACTTC. The chain couples TRBV30 to TRBJ2-7; 14 positions match TRBD2. After removal of 2 bases from V and 3 bases from J, the junction contained 6 bases not matched to a gene. CDR1 and CDR2 (germline): GTSNPN, SVGIG (reference sequence). This CDR3 is built from 16 residues.

J is TRBJ1-4 and V is TRBV6-5; perhaps TRBD1 as D (5 bases). CDR1 and CDR2 from the germline V gene are MNHEY and SVGAGI. This CDR3 comprises 16 residues. The V end lost 2 bases, the J end lost 0 bases, and 10 bases lay between the germline ends. The CDR3 reads CASSYTGQSTNEKLFF. The CDR3, as DNA: TGTGCCAGCAGTTACACTGGACAATCAACTAATGAAAAACTGTTTTTT.

This clone was seen only a few times. V usage is TRBV6-5 and J usage is TRBJ1-2, with 10 nucleotides matching TRBD1. Germline V gene lookup returns CDR1 MNHEY and CDR2 SVGAGI. The CDR3 sequence is 13 residues long. Trimming cost V 4 bases and J 5 bases; bases outside gene matches: 1. The CDR3 region has the DNA TGTGCCAGCAGTTCGGGACAGGGGTATGGCTACACCTTC. The encoded protein is CASSSGQGYGYTF.

The V gene is TRBV5-6, the J gene TRBJ1-5; TRBD1 might be the D (5 bases). The CDR3 contains 13 residues. Germline values: CDR1 SGHDT, CDR2 YYEEEE. V was cut by 2 bases and J by 2 bases, with 5 bases left in between. The CDR3 reads CASSLQGNQPQHF. Written as DNA, the CDR3 is TGTGCCAGCAGCTTACAGGGCAATCAGCCCCAGCATTTT.

J is TRBJ2-3 and V is TRBV6-5; D not resolved. The CDR3 length is 11 residues. From germline, CDR1 is MNHEY and CDR2 SVGAGI. Deletions cut 0 bases from V and 6 bases from J, with 1 base between. The CDR3 DNA follows: TGTGCCAGCAGTTACTCCGATACGCAGTATTTT. It translates to CASSYSDTQYF.

The V gene is TRBV30, the J gene TRBJ1-4, with a possible D match to TRBD1 (5 bases). Trimming left V 8 bases short and J 5 bases short, with 21 bases between. The germline gives CDR1 GTSNPN, CDR2 SVGIG (reference sequence). The CDR3 loop spans 15 amino acids. The CDR3 region is CAAALFGGGNEKLFF. The CDR3, as DNA: TGTGCCGCAGCTCTGTTTGGGGGGGGAAATGAAAAACTGTTTTTT.

V gene TRBV9 combines with J gene TRBJ1-5; TRBD1 is a possible D gene (5 bases). The V and J ends lost 1 base and 7 bases respectively, with 21 bases between them. Germline CDR1 reads SGDLS; CDR2 reads YYNGEE. This CDR3 contains 17 residues. CDR3 coding DNA: TGTGCCAGCAGCGTAACTAGCCAGTGCAGACAGACACAGCCCCAGCATTTT. Residues: CASSVTSQCRQTQPQHF.

The chain combines TRBV11-2 with TRBJ2-7, with 10 bases that match TRBD2. CDR1 is SGHAT, CDR2 FQNNGV, per germline. The CDR3 consists of 16 residues. With V trimmed by 1 base and J by 3 bases, 6 bases remained unmatched. CDR3 coding DNA: TGTGCCAGCAGCTTAGGGGCTAGCGGGAGCGTCTACGAGCAGTACTTC. It yields the protein CASSLGASGSVYEQYF. Based on the CDR3 plus reference TRBV11-2 and TRBJ2-7, the full variable domain is EAGVAQSPRYKIIEKRQSVAFWCNPISGHATLYWYQQILGQGPKLLIQFQNNGVVDDSQLPKDRFSAERLKGVDSTLKIQPAKLEDSAVYLCASSLGASGSVYEQYFGPGTRLTVT.

The rearrangement joins TRBV2 to TRBJ1-4, with D possibly being TRBD1 (5 bases). The germline V gene encodes CDR1 SNHLY and CDR2 FYNNEI. V was pared by 7 bases and J by 7 bases, with 13 bases between. The CDR3 runs 13 residues. CDR3 sequence (DNA): TGTGCCAGCATGTTAGGGGTCGGTGAAAAACTGTTTTTT. Its translation: CASMLGVGEKLFF.

The chain uses TRBV5-1 and TRBJ2-1; 9 bases match TRBD1. With V trimmed by 4 bases and J by 5 bases, 13 bases remained unmatched. CDR3 size: 17 residues. Germline V lookup: CDR1 SGHRS, CDR2 YFSETQ. The CDR3 DNA follows: TGCGCCAGCAGCAACCAACCGGGACAGGGCCTGAACAATGAGCAGTTCTTC. Its protein is CASSNQPGQGLNNEQFF.

The chain recombines TRBV6-5 with TRBJ2-1, with 7 nucleotides matching TRBD2. V shed 7 bases, J shed 0 bases, and the junction held 3 bases outside the gene matches. CDR1 MNHEY and CDR2 SVGAGI come from the germline V gene. This CDR3 is built from 14 residues. The CDR3 sequence: CASKRDFSYNEQFF. In nucleotides, the CDR3 is TGTGCCAGCAAGCGGGACTTCTCCTACAATGAGCAGTTCTTC.

The gene calls are TRBV29-1 and TRBJ1-2; no firm D call. Trimming removed 0 bases from V and 8 bases from J, with 10 bases in between. The CDR3 consists of 12 residues. CDR1 and CDR2 from the germline V gene are SQVTM and ANQGSEA. The CDR3 bases are TGCAGCGTTGAAGATCACGGGGAGGGCTACACCTTC. Residues: CSVEDHGEGYTF. The whole variable domain, filled in from reference TRBV29-1 and TRBJ1-2, reads SAVISQKPSRDICQRGTSLTIQCQVDSQVTMMFWYRQQPGQSLTLIATANQGSEATYESGFVIDKFPISRPNLTFSTLTVSNMSPEDSSIYLCSVEDHGEGYTFGSGTRLTVV.